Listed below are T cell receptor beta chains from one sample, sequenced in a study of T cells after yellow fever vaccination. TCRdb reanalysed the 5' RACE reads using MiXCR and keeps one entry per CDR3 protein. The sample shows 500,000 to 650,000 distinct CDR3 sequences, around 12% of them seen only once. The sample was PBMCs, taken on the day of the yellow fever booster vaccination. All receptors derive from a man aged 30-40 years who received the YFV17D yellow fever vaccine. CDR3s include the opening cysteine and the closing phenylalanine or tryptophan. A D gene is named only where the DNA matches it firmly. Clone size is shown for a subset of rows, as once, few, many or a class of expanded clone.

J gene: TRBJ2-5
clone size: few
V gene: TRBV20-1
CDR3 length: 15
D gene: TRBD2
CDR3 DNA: TGCAGTGCTGGACTAGCGGGTGTCCTGCGCGGGACCCAGTACTTC
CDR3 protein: CSAGLAGVLRGTQYF

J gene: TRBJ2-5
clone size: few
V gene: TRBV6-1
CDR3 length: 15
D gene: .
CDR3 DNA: TGTGCCAGCAGTGAAGATACGACCTGGGGGGAGACCCAGTACTTC
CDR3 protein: CASSEDTTWGETQYF

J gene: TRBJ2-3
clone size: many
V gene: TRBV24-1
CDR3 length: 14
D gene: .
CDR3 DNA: TGTGCCACCAGTGATCCCCGGGCAGCGGATACGCAGTATTTT
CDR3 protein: CATSDPRAADTQYF

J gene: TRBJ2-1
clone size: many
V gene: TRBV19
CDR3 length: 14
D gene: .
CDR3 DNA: TGTGCCAGTAGTATAACCTCCCGGGACAATGAGCAGTTCTTC
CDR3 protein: CASSITSRDNEQFF

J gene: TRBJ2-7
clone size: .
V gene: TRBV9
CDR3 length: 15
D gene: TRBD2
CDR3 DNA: TGTGCCAGCAGCGTAGGACTAGCGGGAGACTACGAGCAGTACTTC
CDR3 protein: CASSVGLAGDYEQYF

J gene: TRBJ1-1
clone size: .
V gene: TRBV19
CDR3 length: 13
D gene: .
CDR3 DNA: TGTGCCAGTAGGACCAGGGGTGACACTGAAGCTTTCTTT
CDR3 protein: CASRTRGDTEAFF

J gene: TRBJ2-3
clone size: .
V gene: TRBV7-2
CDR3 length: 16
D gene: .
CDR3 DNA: TGTGCCAGCAGCCTCCAGCGGGGACAAACTCTTCTTACGCAGTATTTT
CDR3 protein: CASSLQRGQTLLTQYF

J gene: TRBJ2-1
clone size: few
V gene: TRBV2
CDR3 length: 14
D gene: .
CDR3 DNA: TGTGCCAGCAACCCGGGACTGGCAAACAATGAGCAGTTCTTC
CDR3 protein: CASNPGLANNEQFF

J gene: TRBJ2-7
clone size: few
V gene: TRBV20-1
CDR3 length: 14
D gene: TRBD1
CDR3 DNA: TGCAGTGCTAGCCATCGGGACAGATCCTACGAGCAGTACTTC
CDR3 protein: CSASHRDRSYEQYF

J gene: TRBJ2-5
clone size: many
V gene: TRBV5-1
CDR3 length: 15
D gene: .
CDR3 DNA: TGCGCCAGCAGCTTGGCCGGGACACGCGGGGAGACCCAGTACTTC
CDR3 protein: CASSLAGTRGETQYF

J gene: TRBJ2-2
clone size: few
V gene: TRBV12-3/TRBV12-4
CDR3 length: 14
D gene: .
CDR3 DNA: TGTGCCAGCAGTCTCCGGGGGGACACCGGGGAGATGTTTTTT
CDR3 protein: CASSLRGDTGEMFF

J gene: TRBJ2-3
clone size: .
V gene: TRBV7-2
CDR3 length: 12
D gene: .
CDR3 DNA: TGTGCCAGCAGCTTCCGGGGCGATACGCAGTATTTT
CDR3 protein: CASSFRGDTQYF

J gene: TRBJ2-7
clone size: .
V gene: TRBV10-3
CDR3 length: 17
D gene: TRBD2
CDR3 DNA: TGTGCCATCAGTGGGGCCGGGACTAGCGGAGTTCCCTACGAGCAGTACTTC
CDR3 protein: CAISGAGTSGVPYEQYF

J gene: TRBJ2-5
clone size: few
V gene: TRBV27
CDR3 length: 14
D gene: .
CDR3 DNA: TGTGCCAGCAGGGAGCGGGCCCTAAGAGAGACCCAGTACTTC
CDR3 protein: CASRERALRETQYF

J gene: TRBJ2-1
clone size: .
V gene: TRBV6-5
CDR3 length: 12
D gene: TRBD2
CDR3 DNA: TGTGCCATCGCAGCGGGAGGCGGTGAGCAGTTCTTC
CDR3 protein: CAIAAGGGEQFF

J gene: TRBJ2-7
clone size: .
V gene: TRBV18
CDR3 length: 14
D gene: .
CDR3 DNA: TGTGCCAGCTCACCTCCGGGACTTTTCTACGAGCAGTACTTC
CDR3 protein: CASSPPGLFYEQYF

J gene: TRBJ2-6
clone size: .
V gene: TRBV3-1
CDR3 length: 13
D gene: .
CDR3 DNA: TGTGCCAGCATCCAAACCGGGGCCAACGTCCTGACTTTC
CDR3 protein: CASIQTGANVLTF

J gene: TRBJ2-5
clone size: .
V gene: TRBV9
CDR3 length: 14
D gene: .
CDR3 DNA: TGTGCCAGCAGCGTAGACGGGACGCGAGAGACCCAGTACTTC
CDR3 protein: CASSVDGTRETQYF

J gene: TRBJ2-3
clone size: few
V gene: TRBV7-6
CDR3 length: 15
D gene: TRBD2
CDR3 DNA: TGTGCCAGCAGCCTAGGGGCGGGAGATGGAGATACGCAGTATTTT
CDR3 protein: CASSLGAGDGDTQYF

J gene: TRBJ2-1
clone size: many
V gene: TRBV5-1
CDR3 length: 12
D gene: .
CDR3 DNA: TGCGCCAGCAGCTTACTCGCTTCTGAGCAGTTCTTC
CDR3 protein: CASSLLASEQFF

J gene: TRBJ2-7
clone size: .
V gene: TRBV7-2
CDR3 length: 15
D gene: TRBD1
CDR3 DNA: TGTGCCAGCAGCAAAGCCGGGACAGGGTTATGGGAGCAGTACTTC
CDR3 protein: CASSKAGTGLWEQYF

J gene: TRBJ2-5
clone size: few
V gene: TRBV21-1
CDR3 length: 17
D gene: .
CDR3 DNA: TGTGCCAGCAGCATCCAGACTAGCGGGAGGGCACGAGAGACCCAGTACTTC
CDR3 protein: CASSIQTSGRARETQYF

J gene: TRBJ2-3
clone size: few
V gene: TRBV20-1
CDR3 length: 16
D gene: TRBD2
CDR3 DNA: TGCAGTGCTAGAGTCCCTAGCGGCATGAGCACAGATACGCAGTATTTT
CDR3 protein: CSARVPSGMSTDTQYF

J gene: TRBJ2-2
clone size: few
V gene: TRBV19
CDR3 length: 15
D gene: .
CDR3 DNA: TGTGCCAGTAGTATAGGAAGAGCGGCCACCGGGGAGCTGTTTTTT
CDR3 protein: CASSIGRAATGELFF

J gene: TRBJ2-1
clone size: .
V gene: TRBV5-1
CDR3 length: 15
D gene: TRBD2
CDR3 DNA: TGCGCCAGCAGCTTTTCTTCTAGCGGGAGGTATGAGCAGTTCTTC
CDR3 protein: CASSFSSSGRYEQFF

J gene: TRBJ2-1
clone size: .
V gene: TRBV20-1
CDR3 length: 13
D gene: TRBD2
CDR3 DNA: TGCAGTGCGGGAAGCGGGAGATTCGATGAGCAGTTCTTC
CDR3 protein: CSAGSGRFDEQFF